The clone carrying this TCR beta chain occurred once. With 4 bases clipped from V and 3 bases from J, the junction kept 7 bases outside the gene matches. The CDR3 spans 16 residues. CDR1 is PRHDT, CDR2 FYEKMQ, per germline (reference sequence). This record comes from a study of blood T cell repertoires in COVID-19. At the level of the study: Nucleic acid was either cDNA or gDNA, and it came from T cells, B-cell-depleted T cells, or PBMCs.

Sequencing used immunoSEQ multiplex PCR; TCRdb keeps in-frame clones, though not all of them. The sample has 350,000 or so clones; 90% are singletons. This receptor was taken from a young man with active or convalescent COVID-19. V is TRBV13 and J is TRBJ2-1, with TRBD1 matching 9 bases. The sequenced sample was peripheral blood. This chain's CDR3 is CASSSWPGQGYNEQFF. DNA of the CDR3: TGTGCCAGCAGCTCATGGCCGGGACAGGGCTACAATGAGCAGTTCTTC.